This TCR beta chain emerged from a study of blood T cell repertoires in COVID-19 (dated by TCRdb to the early 2020s). Some background on the complete study: Collaborator samples came from the United States, Italy and Spain and covered acute and convalescent phases of COVID-19. The material from the prospective study consisted of cDNA or gDNA derived from T cells, B-cell-depleted T cells, or PBMCs. Subjects who had been exposed to COVID-19, were actively infected with it, or had recovered from it provided the deeply sampled blood TCRbeta repertoires that made up the dataset. The repertoires were made available in a free public database intended to serve as a resource for research on the immune response to SARS-CoV-2. The samples were drawn from two sources: the first 160 participants of the ongoing ImmuneRACE study, and some 1,300 subjects contributed by 6 global collaborators. Sample metadata almost always included a de-identified subject ID, COVID-19 status, age in years and sex. Where available, HLA class I and class II types were taken from metadata supplied by the sample provider and were not determined by assay-based typing. Overall study results and their limits: Clinical and demographic metadata were provided uncurated, with the amount varying by source and participant.

Samples from volunteer blood donors who had recovered from COVID-19 were contributed by a second Seattle source. Each collaborating institution followed its own protocols to collect whole blood in K2EDTA tubes. For TCRbeta analysis, collaborator samples were shipped as frozen whole blood, as isolated PBMCs, or as DNA extracted from either sample type. A word on this clone: Its cognate antigen has yet to be identified. Base qualities are not provided; no much larger clone lies one nucleotide away.

TCRbeta CDR3 regions were amplified from genomic DNA by means of the immunoSEQ Assay, a bias-controlled multiplex PCR. Under the source paper's analysis protocol: Nucleated cell counts per sample were estimated from amplification of reference gene primers within the assay. To quantify the absolute abundance of each unique TCRbeta CDR3 rearrangement, sequence reads were collapsed and filtered. For each sample, productive Simpson clonality was calculated by taking the square root of Simpson's diversity index across productive rearrangements. TCRdb holds this immuneACCESS table with in-frame rearrangements only. Some clones are missing; in checked studies, unresolved V genes explain under half, and the rest has no known cause. Clonal size and the V and J genes are those of that table, whereas D and trimming came from the DNA. Within this sample are about 220,000 clones, with roughly 84% of them counted one time only. The top ten hold 2.9% of the sample.

Reading from cysteine to phenylalanine, the CDR3 counts 15 amino acids. Only the CDR3 portion is preserved as DNA: 45 bases, with reading frame beginning at the first base. Via the germline V gene, CDR1 is SNHLY and CDR2 FYNNEI. V is cut back by 3 bases and J by 2 bases, with 5 bases in the junction unmatched. The sequenced sample consisted of peripheral blood. Recombination joined TRBV2 with TRBJ2-7, with TRBD1 identical over 9 junction bases. The TCR was taken from a man over 45 who had recovered from COVID-19. The CDR3 sequence is CASSDRTGATYEQYF. The nucleotides are TGTGCCAGCAGTGATAGGACAGGGGCCACCTACGAGCAGTACTTC. Joined to the reference TRBV2 and TRBJ2-7 proteins, this CDR3 gives the full variable domain: EPEVTQTPSHQVTQMGQEVILRCVPISNHLYFYWYRQILGQKVEFLVSFYNNEISEKSEIFDDQFSVERPDGSNFTLKIRSTKLEDSAMYFCASSDRTGATYEQYFGPGTRLTVT.